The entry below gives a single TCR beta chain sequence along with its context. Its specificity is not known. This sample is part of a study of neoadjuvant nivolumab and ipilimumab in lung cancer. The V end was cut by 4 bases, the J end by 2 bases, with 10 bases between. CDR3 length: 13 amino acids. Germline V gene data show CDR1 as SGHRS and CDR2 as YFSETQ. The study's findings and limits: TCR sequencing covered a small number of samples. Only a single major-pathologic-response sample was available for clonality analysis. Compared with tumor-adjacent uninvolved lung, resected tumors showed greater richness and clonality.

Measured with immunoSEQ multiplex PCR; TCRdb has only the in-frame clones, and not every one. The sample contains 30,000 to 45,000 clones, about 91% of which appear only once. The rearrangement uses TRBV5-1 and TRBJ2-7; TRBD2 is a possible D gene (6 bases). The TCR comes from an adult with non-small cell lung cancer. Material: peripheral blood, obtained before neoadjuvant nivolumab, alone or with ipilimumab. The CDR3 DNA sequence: TGCGCCAGCAGCCCAGGGACTGCCTACGAGCAGTACTTC. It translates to CASSPGTAYEQYF. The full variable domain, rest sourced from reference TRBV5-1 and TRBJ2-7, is KAGVTQTPRYLIKTRGQQVTLSCSPISGHRSVSWYQQTPGQGLQFLFEYFSETQRNKGNFPGRFSGRQFSNSRSEMNVSTLELGDSALYLCASSPGTAYEQYFGPGTRLTVT.